A single T cell receptor beta chain is shown here with its context. Molecular barcoding with unique molecular identifiers was used for the TCRbeta library. TCRdb used MiXCR to reprocess the PCR reads, holding one entry per CDR3 protein. This table has around 230,000 distinct CDR3 sequences, approximately 17% appearing once. This entry is derived from a study of T-cell reconstitution after alpha-beta-depleted transplantation in children. Germline lookup yields CDR1 SGHNT and CDR2 YYREEE (reference sequence). This CDR3 contains 14 residues. The V end lost 6 bases, the J end lost 0 bases, and 12 bases lay between the germline ends.

The chain carries TRBV5-4 and TRBJ1-2; TRBD1 might be the D (5 bases). This receptor was identified in a male patient aged 2 to 10 who had a stem cell transplant for acute lymphoblastic leukemia, so the T cells may come from the graft donor. Source: PBMCs, mostly from graft donor cells, taken 360 days after TCRalphabeta/CD19-depleted stem cell transplant. CDR3 sequence reads: CASTGDGTNYGYTF. CDR3 coding DNA: TGTGCCAGCACCGGGGACGGGACTAACTATGGCTACACCTTC.